This TCR beta chain was profiled in a study of beta chain features in type 1 diabetes (dated by TCRdb to 2016 to 2018). A note on the overall study: Mean age, gender distribution, total cell number and subset yield did not differ between patients and healthy donors. In the study, TCRB repertoires of sorted circulating CD4+ T cell subsets from recently diagnosed type 1 diabetes patients were compared with those of matched healthy donors. Whereas all 30 or so donors provided naive and central memory subsets, regulatory and stem cell-like memory subsets were isolated from just 8 patients and roughly 8 healthy donors. Across all samples, roughly 110,000,000 sorted cells were examined, and cell number per subset correlated strongly with RNA yield. Overall study outcomes, separate from this receptor: PCR may preferentially amplify shorter templates, but because patient and control samples were amplified and corrected together, any resulting skew would affect both groups equally. Because the HLA sub-analyses included only small numbers of individuals, any influence of HLA type on TCRB rearrangement was left unresolved. Type 1 diabetes patients showed a moderate but significant shortening of TCRB CDR3 length in all four CD4+ subsets. At VDJ recombination sites, patients with type 1 diabetes made fewer insertions and deleted more nucleotides, a pattern implying thymic rearrangement abnormalities. The naive, central memory and regulatory TCRB repertoires appeared to resemble one another more closely among patients than among healthy donors. Because cDNA was sequenced instead of genomic DNA, activated cells with high expression could be over-represented, although the groups did not differ in activation or CD3 levels.

As concerns this clone: Its binding antigen is unknown. Base qualities are not provided; no much larger clone lies one nucleotide away.

All of the isolated RNA was reverse transcribed with the High Capacity cDNA Reverse Transcription Kit, so expressed TCRB transcripts were sequenced. Naive, central memory and regulatory T cell samples underwent deep immunoSEQ sequencing, averaging around 4 million total reads per sample. Sorted cells were lysed in RLT buffer, and RNA was extracted using DNase-treated RNeasy Micro or Mini kits according to cell number. To prevent cross-contamination, each cell subset was processed individually, whereas patient and healthy donor samples were processed jointly. TCRB sequences were amplified from cDNA with the immunoSEQ multiplex PCR, producing 87-bp fragments spanning the CDR3 region. Amplicons were sequenced on the Illumina HiSeq platform. Per the original workflow: Synthetic template baselines were used to correct PCR bias computationally, reads within Hamming distance 2 were collapsed together, and singletons that could not be merged were discarded. Reads were aligned against IMGT so that V, D and J genes, CDR3 length and insertions or deletions at six rearrangement sites could be assigned. Within each subset, clonotype counts were normalized to sorted cell number, after which true diversity and Gini coefficients were computed with the tcR R package. The overlap coefficient, calculated on TCRB nucleotide sequences, was used to measure repertoire sharing. As a proxy for the pre-selection repertoire, out-of-frame TCRB sequences from naive cells were analyzed. TCRdb took over this immuneACCESS table, retaining in-frame rearrangements with V and J assigned. Such tables are incomplete; in checked studies, under half of the missing clones stem from an unresolved V gene, and the remainder is unexplained. D and trimming were read from the DNA, whereas the V and J calls and clone size are those reported in that table. This sample comprises approximately 150,000 clones, about 10% of them detected only once. Jointly, the top ten make up under 1.5% of the sample.

From each donor, a single peripheral blood sample of around 120 mL on average was drawn into heparinised tubes. Naive, central memory, regulatory and stem cell-like memory CD4+ T cells were sorted on a BD FACSAria II using a panel including CD45RO, CCR7, CD25, CD127, CD95 and CD27. Purity was above 95% for every sorted population. Right away, PBMCs were isolated by Lymphoprep density gradient centrifugation and were stained directly, with no culture step. To minimize batch effects, samples were stained and sorted in pairs, one healthy donor with one patient per experiment. The sequenced sample was naive CD4+ T cells from blood. The label giving this sample's cell subset or site can be read as: true naive CD4+ T cells. The sequence was obtained from a man between 18 and 35 years old in good health.

DNA sequence: TGTGCCAGCAGAAGGATGGACAGGCACGACGAGCAGTACTTC. This sequence encodes CASRRMDRHDEQYF. The V gene is TRBV6-5 and the J gene is TRBJ2-7; 7 central nucleotides agree with TRBD1. The V end gives up 6 bases and the J end 5 bases, leaving 10 bases in the junction not matched to a gene. The CDR3 runs 14 amino acids, cysteine and phenylalanine included. This entry keeps only the CDR3 DNA: 42 bases, framed from base 1. Via the germline V gene, CDR1 is MNHEY and CDR2 SVGAGI.